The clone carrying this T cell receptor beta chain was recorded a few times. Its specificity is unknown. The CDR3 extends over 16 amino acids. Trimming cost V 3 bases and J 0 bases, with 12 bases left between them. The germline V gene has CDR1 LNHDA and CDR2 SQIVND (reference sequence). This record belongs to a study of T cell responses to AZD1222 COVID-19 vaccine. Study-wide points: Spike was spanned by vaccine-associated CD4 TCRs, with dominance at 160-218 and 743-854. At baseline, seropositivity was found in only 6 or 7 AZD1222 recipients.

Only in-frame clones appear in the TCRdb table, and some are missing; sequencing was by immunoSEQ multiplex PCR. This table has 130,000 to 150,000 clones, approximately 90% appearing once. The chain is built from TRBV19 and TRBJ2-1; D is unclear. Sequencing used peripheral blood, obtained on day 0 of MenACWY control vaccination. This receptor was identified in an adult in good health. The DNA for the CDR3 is TGTGCCAGTAGTATTAGATTTTCTATCTCCTACAATGAGCAGTTCTTC. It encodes CASSIRFSISYNEQFF.